This T cell receptor (beta chain) was identified in a study of CD8 T cells in ankylosing spondylitis (dated by TCRdb to 2017 to 2019). Some background on the complete study: The study profiled T cell receptor beta repertoires in healthy donors and ankylosing spondylitis patients to find disease-linked TCR variants. The whole study cohort included over a hundred healthy donors and 20 to 30 ankylosing spondylitis patients. Peripheral blood was sampled, and synovial fluid was also collected from ankylosing spondylitis patients.

A remark on this clonotype: The clone's antigen remains unknown. The sample holds no much larger clone one base away, and base qualities are not on file.

Sequencing used an Illumina HiSeq 2500. Quantitative 5'-RACE with molecular barcodes was used to prepare TCR beta libraries. On the study's bioinformatics: Disease-linked TCR variants were identified with a new computational method built on a probabilistic model of VDJ rearrangement. TCRdb trimmed public reads at Q25 via fastp, called clones via MiXCR and kept in-frame beta chains. Every distinct CDR3 protein forms one entry, paired with its most common genes and DNA. It is TCRdb's table, rather than the study itself, that gives the V and J calls and clone size. Counted in this sample were over 150,000 distinct CDR3 sequences; roughly 13% of them appeared once. Of the sample, approximately 17% falls within the top ten clones. General study outcomes and caveats: Some TCR beta motif variants had previously been reported in synovial fluid and blood of reactive arthritis patients, which suggested common disease-initiation mechanisms. The disease-linked clones had a CD8+ phenotype and were found at relatively low frequencies in peripheral blood. According to the report, matched synovial fluid samples from ankylosing spondylitis patients were significantly enriched for the disease-linked clones. Blood from ankylosing spondylitis patients appeared to be characterized by a TCR beta motif composed of about eight highly homologous amino acid variants.

Its CDR3 holds 16 amino acids, cysteine through phenylalanine. CDR3 DNA only is kept here, 48 bases in frame from base 1. Relative to germline, V is 5 bases shorter and J is 1 base shorter, with 19 bases between their ends. CDR1 SQVTM and CDR2 ANQGSEA were looked up in the germline V gene. The V and J segments used are TRBV29-1 and TRBJ2-3; TRBD1 is possibly the D segment (7 matching bases). Sequenced sample: blood, either unsorted or a sorted T cell fraction (not recorded which). The TCR comes from a male donor with ankylosing spondylitis or in good health (not recorded which). In nucleotide form, the sequence is TGCAGCGTTTGGCAGGGGGGACCGTCGGGCACAGATACGCAGTATTTT. Its protein reads: CSVWQGGPSGTDTQYF.